The clone carrying this T cell receptor (beta chain) appeared a few times. What it recognizes is unknown. TCRdb analysed the 5' RACE reads with MiXCR anew, one entry per CDR3 protein. The sample has about 340,000 distinct CDR3 sequences, under 15% seen once; the top ten hold 3% to 4%. The data are from a study of T cells after yellow fever vaccination. Study-wide findings and caveats: Shared CD4/CD8 clonotypes were a small share, likely from convergent recombination.

With 6 bases clipped from V and 5 bases from J, the junction kept 10 bases outside the gene matches. Germline V gene lookup returns CDR1 MDHEN and CDR2 SYDVKM. This CDR3 is built from 15 residues. Specimen: CD4+ T cells sorted from PBMCs, collected 15 days after the yellow fever booster vaccination. The TCR originated in a man aged 18 to 30 who received the YFV17D yellow fever vaccine. The chain couples TRBV28 to TRBJ2-5, with 9 bases aligning to TRBD2. The CDR3 DNA sequence: TGTGCCAGCAGGGTCTATGCGGGGGGGCCCGAGACCCAGTACTTC. Encoded protein: CASRVYAGGPETQYF.